These 30 T cell receptor beta chains were all obtained from the same sample, sequenced in a study of blood T cell repertoires in COVID-19. Generated by immunoSEQ multiplex PCR, the TCRdb table keeps only in-frame clones and is missing some. The table has approximately 130,000 clones, around nine tenths seen once. The specimen was peripheral blood. These receptors all stem from a woman aged 45-65 years with acute or convalescent COVID-19.

The chain is built from TRBV24-1 and TRBJ1-2; perhaps TRBD1 as D (5 bases). The germline gives CDR1 KGHDR, CDR2 SFDVKD. V lost 2 bases to trimming and J lost 10 bases, with 10 bases between them. The CDR3 loop spans 12 amino acids. CDR3 bases: TGTGCCACCAGTGATTACCCAGGGTACTACACCTTC. Translation gives CATSDYPGYYTF.

The rearrangement joins TRBV2 to TRBJ1-3; possible D gene TRBD1, 6 bases. Looked up from germline, CDR1 is SNHLY and CDR2 is FYNNEI. The germline V and J ends were trimmed by 4 bases and 4 bases, with 11 bases remaining between them. There are 14 residues in the CDR3. CDR3 DNA sequence: TGTGCCAGCAGTGCATACAGGGAAGGAAACACCATATATTTT. It yields the protein CASSAYREGNTIYF.

CDR3 nucleotides: TGTGCCACCAGAGGAGGGACAGACTACACTGAAGCTTTCTTT. This encodes CATRGGTDYTEAFF. V and J are TRBV24-1 and TRBJ1-1; 7 bases are a match to TRBD1. Germline V gene sequence: CDR1 KGHDR, CDR2 SFDVKD. The ends lost 7 bases at V and 3 bases at J; junction bases unmatched: 7. This CDR3 is built from 14 residues.

The rearrangement links TRBV25-1 to TRBJ1-2; 7 bases fit TRBD1. Losses at the gene ends were 5 bases for V and 4 bases for J; bases not matched to a gene: 4. CDR3 size: 13 residues. Germline CDR1 reads MGHDK; CDR2 reads SYGVNS. Here the CDR3 reads CASSQTGVYGYTF. The CDR3 nucleotides read TGTGCCAGCAGTCAAACAGGGGTCTATGGCTACACCTTC.

With regard to this clone: Sequence at one end of the junction differs from germline and may be a read error. The gene calls are TRBV13 and TRBJ2-3; TRBD2 aligns across 13 bases. This CDR3 spans 17 amino acids. Per germline, CDR1 PRHDT and CDR2 FYEKMQ (reference sequence). The CDR3 region has the DNA TGTGCCAGCAGCCTAGGACTAGCGGGAGCTAGGACAGATACGCAGTATTTT. It specifies CASSLGLAGARTDTQYF.

The chain couples TRBV6-5 to TRBJ1-4; no clear D gene. The CDR3 is 14 amino acids. Germline V gives CDR1 MNHEY, CDR2 SVGAGI. V shed 7 bases and J shed 3 bases, with 12 bases lying between them. Here the CDR3 DNA reads TGTGCCAGCACGGCGCGGAGTCCTAATGAAAAACTGTTTTTT. It codes for CASTARSPNEKLFF.

The rearrangement links TRBV6-1 to TRBJ2-7; the D is unclear. Per the germline V gene, CDR1 is MNHNS and CDR2 is SASEGT. Trimming shortened V by 1 base and J by 0 bases, and 10 bases separated the two germline ends. CDR3 length equals 15 residues. CDR3 DNA sequence: TGTGCCAGCAGTGAAGAGGTGGGCGCCTCCTACGAGCAGTACTTC. Amino acid sequence: CASSEEVGASYEQYF.

At least ten counts were recorded for this clone. CDR3 in amino acids: CAWSTGGYQPQHF. Here the CDR3 DNA reads TGTGCCTGGAGCACAGGGGGTTATCAGCCCCAGCATTTT. The chain recombines TRBV30 with TRBJ1-5, with TRBD1 matching 8 bases. This CDR3 spans 13 amino acids. The trim removed 3 bases at V and 5 bases at J, leaving 3 bases unmatched. Germline V CDR1 and CDR2: GTSNPN, SVGIG (reference sequence).

The DNA for the CDR3 is TGTGCCAGTAGTACGGGACAGGATGAGCAGTTCTTC. This codes for CASSTGQDEQFF. The J gene is TRBJ2-1, the V gene TRBV19; 8 bases align to TRBD1. CDR1 and CDR2 (germline): LNHDA, SQIVND (reference sequence). The CDR3 spans 12 residues. J gave up 8 bases and V 4 bases, and 1 base lay outside the gene matches. Full variable domain (missing parts from reference TRBV19 and TRBJ2-1): DGGITQSPKYLFRKEGQNVTLSCEQNLNHDAMYWYRQDPGQGLRLIYYSQIVNDFQKGDIAEGYSVSREKKESFPLTVTSAQKNPTAFYLCASSTGQDEQFFGPGTRLTVL.

Only one count was recorded for this clone. This chain uses TRBV29-1 with TRBJ1-3, with D possibly matching TRBD1 (5 bases). The CDR3 runs 13 residues. From germline, CDR1 is SQVTM and CDR2 ANQGSEA. V dropped 6 bases and J dropped 3 bases, with 12 bases sitting between them. The CDR3 DNA sequence: TGCAGCGTCCAAAAGGGACTTGGAAACACCATATATTTT. As protein: CSVQKGLGNTIYF.

V usage is TRBV7-2 and J usage is TRBJ2-3, with 11 positions matching TRBD2. The CDR3 is 15 residues long. V was clipped by 4 bases and J by 0 bases; unmatched bases: 0. Germline loops: CDR1 SGHTA, CDR2 FQGNSA. This chain's CDR3 is CASSWTSGSTDTQYF. CDR3 coding DNA: TGTGCCAGCAGCTGGACTAGCGGGAGCACAGATACGCAGTATTTT.

The CDR3 DNA reads TGTGCCAGCAGCTCGACAGGGGTATCCGGGGAGCTGTTTTTT. Amino acids: CASSSTGVSGELFF. The genes are TRBV7-2 and TRBJ2-2; 8 bases map to TRBD1. The CDR3 runs to 14 residues. The germline V gene encodes CDR1 SGHTA and CDR2 FQGNSA. With V trimmed by 4 bases and J by 6 bases, 4 bases remained unmatched.

The chain combines TRBV11-3 with TRBJ2-3, with 11 bases fitting TRBD2. There are 16 residues in the CDR3. Unmatched junction bases numbered 5, after V lost 0 bases and J lost 6 bases. Germline loops: CDR1 SGHNT, CDR2 YENEEA. The CDR3 loop is CASSLEVAGGLDTQYF. The CDR3 nucleotides read TGTGCCAGCAGCTTAGAGGTAGCGGGGGGGCTGGATACGCAGTATTTT.

The chain links TRBV5-1 to TRBJ2-1; 11 bases match TRBD2. V lost 2 bases and J lost 2; bases outside the gene matches: 18. The CDR3 is 21 residues long. Per germline, CDR1 SGHRS and CDR2 YFSETQ. CDR3 DNA sequence: TGCGCCAGCAGCTTAATGGCCACTAGCGGGGGCCTTCTGGACCCCTACAATGAGCAGTTCTTC. The encoded protein is CASSLMATSGGLLDPYNEQFF.

V gene TRBV5-1 combines with J gene TRBJ1-6; possible D gene TRBD1, 6 bases. The CDR3 has 14 residues. Germline loops: CDR1 SGHRS, CDR2 YFSETQ. V lost 8 bases and J 10 bases, leaving 19 bases between the germline ends. CDR3 loop: CASSVGGEKSPLHF. CDR3 coding DNA: TGCGCCAGTTCCGTTGGGGGCGAGAAGTCACCCCTCCACTTT.

V is TRBV6-5 and J is TRBJ2-3, with 8 bases lining up with TRBD2. J was trimmed by 6 bases and V by 6 bases; bases with no gene match: 11. CDR1 and CDR2 from the germline V gene are MNHEY and SVGAGI. The CDR3 is 15 residues long. The DNA of the CDR3 is TGTGCCAGCAGCGGGGGGGGCGGGAGCCGGGATACGCAGTATTTT. Its protein is CASSGGGGSRDTQYF.

Many counts were recorded for this clone. The V call is TRBV5-6, the J call TRBJ2-7, with 12 bases that match TRBD1. Per the germline V gene, CDR1 is SGHDT and CDR2 is YYEEEE. V was clipped by 4 bases and J by 7 bases; unmatched bases: 9. The CDR3 spans 15 residues. CDR3 in amino acids: CASSNRDRGQREQYF. CDR3 sequence (DNA): TGTGCCAGCAGCAATCGGGACAGGGGGCAGCGAGAGCAGTACTTC. The entire variable domain, with the rest obtained from reference TRBV5-6 and TRBJ2-7, is as follows: DAGVTQSPTHLIKTRGQQVTLRCSPKSGHDTVSWYQQALGQGPQFIFQYYEEEERQRGNFPDRFSGHQFPNYSSELNVNALLLGDSALYLCASSNRDRGQREQYFGPGTRLTVT.

Here the CDR3 DNA reads TGCGCCAGCAGCTTAGCTCTCTCCGATACGCAGTATTTT. Its translation is CASSLALSDTQYF. This rearrangement joins TRBV5-1 to TRBJ2-3; D not certain. V was shortened by 2 bases and J by 6 bases, with 10 bases between the two germline ends. The CDR3 runs 13 residues. Germline-derived CDR1 and CDR2 are SGHRS and YFSETQ.

This chain links TRBV14 with TRBJ2-1, with a tentative D call TRBD2 (5 bases). The CDR3 is 11 amino acids. Looked up from germline, CDR1 is SGHDN and CDR2 is FVKESK. V lost 4 bases and J 13 bases, leaving 11 bases between the germline ends. As DNA, the CDR3 is TGTGCCAGCAGCCTAGGACTGGTTCAGTTCTTC. This sequence encodes CASSLGLVQFF.

This sequence joins TRBV6-5 and TRBJ1-6; D unresolved. This CDR3 has 14 residues. Germline V gene data show CDR1 as MNHEY and CDR2 as SVGAGI. Trimming removed 2 bases from V and 2 bases from J, with 4 bases in between. The CDR3 here is CASSYDTYNSPLHF. The CDR3 coding sequence is TGTGCCAGCAGTTACGACACCTATAATTCACCCCTCCACTTT.

This clone was observed a single time. The gene calls are TRBV5-6 and TRBJ2-7, with 7 nucleotides matching TRBD2. The length of the CDR3 is 14 residues. The ends lost 4 bases at V and 2 bases at J; junction bases unmatched: 6. CDR1 and CDR2 (germline): SGHDT, YYEEEE. The CDR3: CASSGRGIAYEQYF. In DNA form, the CDR3 reads TGTGCCAGCAGCGGGCGGGGGATTGCCTACGAGCAGTACTTC.

J is TRBJ1-1 and V is TRBV5-6, with D tentatively TRBD1 (6 bases). V was pared by 3 bases and J by 3 bases, with 6 bases between. Per germline, CDR1 SGHDT and CDR2 YYEEEE. This CDR3 is 12 amino acids long. CDR3: CASSWGHTEAFF. The CDR3 nucleotides are TGTGCCAGCAGCTGGGGGCACACTGAAGCTTTCTTT.

V gene TRBV7-6 combines with J gene TRBJ1-2; no clear D. Germline V gene data show CDR1 as SGHVS and CDR2 as FNYEAQ. V was trimmed by 5 bases and J by 4 bases, leaving 11 bases between them. The CDR3 spans 13 residues. As DNA, the CDR3 is TGTGCCAGCAGCCCAGAGGTAGCCTATGGCTACACCTTC. It translates to CASSPEVAYGYTF.

In DNA, the CDR3 is TGTGCCAGTAGTATACGAGGGTTGAACACTGAAGCTTTCTTT. Translation gives CASSIRGLNTEAFF. V usage is TRBV19 and J usage is TRBJ1-1; D remains unclear. V lost 2 bases, J lost 0 bases, and 7 bases lay in between. CDR1 is LNHDA and CDR2 is SQIVND in the germline V gene (reference sequence). This CDR3 has 14 residues.

This rearrangement joins TRBV30 to TRBJ1-1, with D possibly matching TRBD1 (6 bases). V was pared by 4 bases and J by 3 bases, with 15 bases between. The CDR3 length is 14 residues. Germline CDR1 GTSNPN, CDR2 SVGIG (reference sequence). CDR3 residues: CAWTSQGYDTEAFF. The CDR3 DNA reads TGTGCCTGGACCTCACAGGGATACGACACTGAAGCTTTCTTT.

In this sample, this clone turned up once. The chain uses TRBV5-1 and TRBJ2-7; weak D call: TRBD2 (5 bases). This CDR3 is built from 14 residues. Trimming pared 0 bases from V and 5 bases from J, leaving 12 bases between. Germline-derived CDR1 and CDR2 are SGHRS and YFSETQ. CDR3 DNA sequence: TGCGCCAGCAGCTTGGGGAGGTCTATCCACGAGCAGTACTTC. Translating gives CASSLGRSIHEQYF.

The table lists this clone with a count of one. The V call is TRBV7-2, the J call TRBJ1-1; D call uncertain. Looked up from germline, CDR1 is SGHTA and CDR2 is FQGNSA. This CDR3 spans 12 amino acids. V lost 1 base, J lost 9 bases, and 9 bases lay in between. The CDR3 here is CASSLDQNQAFF. Written as DNA, the CDR3 is TGTGCCAGCAGCTTAGACCAGAACCAAGCTTTCTTT.

The genes are TRBV9 and TRBJ2-3; D possibly corresponds to TRBD2 (6 bases). The germline V gene has CDR1 SGDLS and CDR2 YYNGEE. This CDR3 has 14 residues. V was cut by 4 bases and J by 3 bases, with 12 bases left in between. CDR3 protein: CASSLSRGTDTQYF. In DNA, the CDR3 is TGTGCCAGCAGCTTGAGCCGGGGGACAGATACGCAGTATTTT.

The rearrangement links TRBV11-2 to TRBJ2-5; D is possibly TRBD1 (6 bases). Germline V gene sequence: CDR1 SGHAT, CDR2 FQNNGV. This CDR3 spans 17 amino acids. Between the trimmed V and J ends, which lost 1 base and 2 bases, there was a span of 17 bases. The chain's CDR3 is CASSLGRGGADQETQYF. The CDR3 bases are TGTGCCAGCAGCTTAGGCAGGGGTGGGGCAGATCAAGAGACCCAGTACTTC.

This rearrangement joins TRBV19 to TRBJ2-2; tentative D call: TRBD1 (6 bases). CDR1 LNHDA and CDR2 SQIVND come from the germline V gene (reference sequence). The CDR3 is made up of 14 amino acids. Trimming took 2 bases from V and 7 from J, leaving 11 bases between them. The CDR3 DNA sequence: TGTGCCAGTAGTATAAGGAGCAGGGGCGGGGAGCTGTTTTTT. Amino acid sequence: CASSIRSRGGELFF.